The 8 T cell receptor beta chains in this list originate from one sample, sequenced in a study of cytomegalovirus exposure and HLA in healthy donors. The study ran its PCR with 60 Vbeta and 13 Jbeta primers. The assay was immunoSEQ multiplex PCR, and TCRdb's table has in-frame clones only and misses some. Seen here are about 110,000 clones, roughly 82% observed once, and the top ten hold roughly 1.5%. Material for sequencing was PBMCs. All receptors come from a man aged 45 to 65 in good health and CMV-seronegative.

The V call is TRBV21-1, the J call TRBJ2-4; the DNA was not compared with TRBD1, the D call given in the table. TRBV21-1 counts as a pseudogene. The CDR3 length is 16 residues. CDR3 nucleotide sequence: TGTGCCAGCAGCAGGAGGGACAGGGGAGCCGCCCACATTCAGTACTTC. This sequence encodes CASSRRDRGAAHIQYF.

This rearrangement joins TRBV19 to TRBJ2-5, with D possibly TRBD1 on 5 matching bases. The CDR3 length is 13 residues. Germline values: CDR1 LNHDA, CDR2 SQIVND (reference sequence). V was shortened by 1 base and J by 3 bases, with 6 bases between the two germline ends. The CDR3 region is CASSIGREETQYF. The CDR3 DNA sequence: TGTGCCAGTAGTATAGGCAGGGAAGAGACCCAGTACTTC.

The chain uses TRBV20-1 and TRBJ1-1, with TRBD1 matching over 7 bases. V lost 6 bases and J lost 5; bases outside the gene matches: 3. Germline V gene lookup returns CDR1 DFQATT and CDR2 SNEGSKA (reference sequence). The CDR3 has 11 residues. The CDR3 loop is CSAEQGTEAFF. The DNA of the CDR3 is TGCAGTGCCGAACAGGGGACTGAAGCTTTCTTT.

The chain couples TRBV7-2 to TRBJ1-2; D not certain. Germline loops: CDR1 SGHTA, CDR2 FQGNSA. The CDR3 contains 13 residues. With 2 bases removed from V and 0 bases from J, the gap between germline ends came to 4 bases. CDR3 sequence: CASSLPPNYGYTF. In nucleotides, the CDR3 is TGTGCCAGCAGCTTACCTCCTAACTATGGCTACACCTTC.

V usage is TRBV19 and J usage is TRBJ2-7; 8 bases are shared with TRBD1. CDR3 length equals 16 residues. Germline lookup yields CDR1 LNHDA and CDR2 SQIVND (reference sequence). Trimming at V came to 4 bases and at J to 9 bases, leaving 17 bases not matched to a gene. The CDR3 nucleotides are TGTGCCAGTAGTAAATTCCCGGGTACAGGGGGATCATCGCAGTACTTC. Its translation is CASSKFPGTGGSSQYF.

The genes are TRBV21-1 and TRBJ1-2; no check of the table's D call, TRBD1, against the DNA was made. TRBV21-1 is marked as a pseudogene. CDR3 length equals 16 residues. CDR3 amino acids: CASSKVWQGGFYGYTF. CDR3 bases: TGTGCCAGCAGCAAAGTTTGGCAGGGGGGATTCTATGGCTACACCTTC.

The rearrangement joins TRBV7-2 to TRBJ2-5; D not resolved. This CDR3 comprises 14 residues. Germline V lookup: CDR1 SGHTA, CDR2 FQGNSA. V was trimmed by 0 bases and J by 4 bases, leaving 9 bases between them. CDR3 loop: CASSLARLPETQYF. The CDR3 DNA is TGTGCCAGCAGCTTAGCGCGGCTACCAGAGACCCAGTACTTC.

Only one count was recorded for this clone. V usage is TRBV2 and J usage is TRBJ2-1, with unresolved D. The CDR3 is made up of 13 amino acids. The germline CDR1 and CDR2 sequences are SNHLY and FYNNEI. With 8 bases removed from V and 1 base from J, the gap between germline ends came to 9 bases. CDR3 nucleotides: TGTGCCAGCGAACTACAATCCTACAATGAGCAGTTCTTC. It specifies CASELQSYNEQFF. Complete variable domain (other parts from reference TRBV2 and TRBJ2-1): EPEVTQTPSHQVTQMGQEVILRCVPISNHLYFYWYRQILGQKVEFLVSFYNNEISEKSEIFDDQFSVERPDGSNFTLKIRSTKLEDSAMYFCASELQSYNEQFFGPGTRLTVL.